The 32 T cell receptor beta chains presented below share a single source sample, sequenced in a study of cytomegalovirus exposure and HLA in healthy donors. Primers for the PCR totalled 60 Vbeta and 13 Jbeta. Sequenced by immunoSEQ multiplex PCR; TCRdb stores in-frame clones only, minus some. The data contain over 85,000 clones, less than 8% of them singletons. Sequenced input: PBMCs. The receptors come from a man aged 45 to 65 in good health and CMV-seronegative.

V usage is TRBV9 and J usage is TRBJ2-1; 12 nucleotides match TRBD2. In germline, CDR1 is SGDLS, CDR2 YYNGEE. The CDR3 spans 18 residues. V gave up 0 bases and J gave up 2 bases; unmatched junction bases: 6. In nucleotides, the CDR3 is TGTGCCAGCAGCGTAGGGGCTAGCGGGAGGGTGACCTACAATGAGCAGTTCTTC. Protein product: CASSVGASGRVTYNEQFF.

This clone has just one count. The chain is built from TRBV12-5 and TRBJ2-3; 8 bases fit TRBD1. The CDR3 is 14 residues long. V shed 7 bases, J shed 4 bases, and the junction held 7 bases outside the gene matches. Germline V gene lookup returns CDR1 LGHNT and CDR2 FRNRAP. DNA for the CDR3: TGTGCTAGTGCCTGGACAGGGACTGCAGATACGCAGTATTTT. Amino acid sequence: CASAWTGTADTQYF. The entire variable domain, with the rest obtained from reference TRBV12-5 and TRBJ2-3, is as follows: DARVTQTPRHKVTEMGQEVTMRCQPILGHNTVFWYRQTMMQGLELLAYFRNRAPLDDSGMPKDRFSAEMPDATLATLKIQPSEPRDSAVYFCASAWTGTADTQYFGPGTRLTVL.

The chain links TRBV29-1 to TRBJ2-5, with D possibly matching TRBD2 (6 bases). The DNA end is a closer match to TRBJ2-7, so the J assignment may be wrong. CDR3 length: 12 residues. Germline CDR1 is SQVTM and CDR2 is ANQGSEA. The CDR3 bases are TGCAGCGTTTATGAGGGAGGCTACGAGCAGTACTTC. This encodes CSVYEGGYEQYF.

This chain joins TRBV30 and TRBJ1-1, with unresolved D. Trimming took off 4 bases at V and 8 bases at J, with 14 bases between the two ends. CDR3 length: 12 amino acids. From germline, CDR1 is GTSNPN and CDR2 SVGIG (reference sequence). The CDR3 here is CAWTGRFPEAFF. In nucleotides, the CDR3 is TGTGCCTGGACGGGGAGGTTTCCCGAAGCTTTCTTT.

V is TRBV28 and J is TRBJ2-2; the match to TRBD2 covers 8 bases. The CDR3 extends over 16 amino acids. J gave up 3 bases and V 5 bases, and 8 bases lay outside the gene matches. Germline V gives CDR1 MDHEN, CDR2 SYDVKM. The CDR3 DNA reads as TGTGCCAGCAGTCTATCCCCGGGGGGGCACACCGGGGAGCTGTTTTTT. This codes for CASSLSPGGHTGELFF.

This clone has a handful of counts. V gene TRBV28 combines with J gene TRBJ1-5; D unresolved. Germline CDR1 MDHEN, CDR2 SYDVKM. This CDR3 spans 15 amino acids. The ends were cut back, 4 bases at V and 5 bases at J, with 15 bases in the middle. CDR3 DNA sequence: TGTGCCAGCAGTTCGCTTACCCAGTCCCATCAGCCCCAGCATTTT. Its protein is CASSSLTQSHQPQHF.

The chain recombines TRBV30 with TRBJ2-7, with a possible D match to TRBD1 (7 bases). Trimming removed 3 bases at V and 6 bases at J, with 12 bases between. CDR3 length: 12 amino acids. Germline-derived CDR1 and CDR2 are GTSNPN and SVGIG (reference sequence). The CDR3 is CAWRRQGGEQYF. Written as DNA, the CDR3 is TGTGCCTGGAGAAGGCAGGGGGGCGAGCAGTACTTC. Combining the CDR3 with reference TRBV30 and TRBJ2-7 gives the whole variable domain SQTIHQWPATLVQPVGSPLSLECTVEGTSNPNLYWYRQAAGRGLQLLFYSVGIGQISSEVPQNLSASRPQDRQFILSSKKLLLSDSGFYLCAWRRQGGEQYFGPGTRLTVT.

This clone was picked up a small number of times. This sequence joins TRBV28 and TRBJ1-2; TRBD1 agrees at 7 bases. Looked up from germline, CDR1 is MDHEN and CDR2 is SYDVKM. V lost 3 bases to trimming and J lost 4 bases; unmatched junction nucleotides: 5. The CDR3 sequence is 14 residues long. The CDR3 sequence: CASSLSGGFYGYTF. Written as DNA, the CDR3 is TGTGCCAGCAGTTTGTCAGGGGGTTTCTATGGCTACACCTTC.

This clone was detected a few times. The rearrangement links TRBV5-6 to TRBJ1-5; no definite D call. Trimming removed 0 bases at V and 4 bases at J, with 11 bases between. CDR1 is SGHDT, CDR2 YYEEEE, per germline. The CDR3 is made up of 15 amino acids. CDR3 sequence (DNA): TGTGCCAGCAGCTTGGGGGTCAGACTGAATCAGCCCCAGCATTTT. It translates to CASSLGVRLNQPQHF.

This clone was counted only a few times. V is TRBV9 and J is TRBJ2-1, with 7 bases aligning to TRBD1. The CDR3 consists of 18 residues. Germline CDR1 and CDR2: SGDLS and YYNGEE. The V segment lost 0 bases and the J segment 4 bases; nucleotides outside the gene matches: 13. The DNA of the CDR3 is TGTGCCAGCAGCGTAGCTACCCACACGGGACAGCTTTACAATGAGCAGTTCTTC. Its protein product is CASSVATHTGQLYNEQFF.

This clone was counted between two and nine times. The V and J genes are TRBV11-2 and TRBJ1-2; no clear D. V dropped 0 bases and J dropped 2 bases, with 13 bases sitting between them. CDR3 length: 16 amino acids. Germline CDR1 is SGHAT and CDR2 is FQNNGV. The CDR3 loop is CASSLEPGAPNYGYTF. DNA for the CDR3: TGTGCCAGCAGCTTAGAACCAGGCGCCCCGAACTATGGCTACACCTTC.

This clone was picked up a small number of times. The CDR3 nucleotides are TGTGCCAGCAGCCCCCAGGGCACAGATACGCAGTATTTT. This codes for CASSPQGTDTQYF. This chain links TRBV25-1 with TRBJ2-3; D gene unclear. V was shortened by 6 bases and J by 1 base, with 8 bases between the two germline ends. The CDR3 is made up of 13 amino acids. Germline V gene data show CDR1 as MGHDK and CDR2 as SYGVNS.

This clone occurred a few times. DNA for the CDR3: TGTGCCAGCAGGAGACAGGGATCCTATGGCTACACCTTC. Translating it yields CASRRQGSYGYTF. The chain recombines TRBV28 with TRBJ1-2, with 7 bases fitting TRBD1. Looked up from germline, CDR1 is MDHEN and CDR2 is SYDVKM. Germline trimming cut 6 bases from V and 4 bases from J; bases unmatched to any gene: 5. The CDR3 is made up of 13 amino acids.

This clone was observed a handful of times. The rearrangement joins TRBV5-4 to TRBJ2-3; 16 bases align to TRBD2. This CDR3 has 20 amino acids. The trim removed 4 bases at V and 1 base at J, leaving 12 bases unmatched. Germline V lookup: CDR1 SGHNT, CDR2 YYREEE (reference sequence). The CDR3, as DNA: TGTGCCAGCAGCCCAGGGACTAGCGGGAGGGGCTTGCAAGGCACAGATACGCAGTATTTT. It translates to CASSPGTSGRGLQGTDTQYF.

This clone has just a few counts. This chain links TRBV5-4 with TRBJ2-1; 8 bases align to TRBD1. The CDR3 is 15 residues long. V dropped 6 bases and J dropped 8; count of bases not matched to a gene: 13. Per the germline V gene, CDR1 is SGHNT and CDR2 is YYREEE (reference sequence). The CDR3 sequence: CASTRWGRGLDEQFF. CDR3 DNA: TGTGCCAGCACCCGGTGGGGCAGGGGGCTTGATGAGCAGTTCTTC.

There are a few counts of this clone. This chain links TRBV7-2 with TRBJ1-6, with a tentative D call TRBD1 (5 bases). The length of the CDR3 is 15 residues. With 5 bases removed from V and 7 bases from J, the gap between germline ends came to 15 bases. Germline V gene data show CDR1 as SGHTA and CDR2 as FQGNSA. CDR3 nucleotide sequence: TGTGCCAGCAGCCCGAGGGACGGAGGGAATTCACCCCTCCACTTT. The encoded protein is CASSPRDGGNSPLHF.

Regarding this clone: Distinct nucleotide sequences in the sample also encode this CDR3. V gene TRBV27 combines with J gene TRBJ1-2; 7 bases line up with TRBD1. This CDR3 spans 13 amino acids. V gave up 6 bases and J gave up 5 bases; unmatched junction bases: 6. Germline V lookup: CDR1 MNHEY, CDR2 SMNVEV (reference sequence). DNA of the CDR3: TGTGCCAGCAGACAGACAGGGATATATGGCTACACCTTC. This codes for CASRQTGIYGYTF.

Only a few counts were recorded for this clone. The genes are TRBV9 and TRBJ1-1, with TRBD1 identical over 9 bases. With 3 bases clipped from V and 1 base from J, the junction kept 4 bases outside the gene matches. The CDR3 extends over 15 amino acids. The germline CDR1 and CDR2 sequences are SGDLS and YYNGEE. The DNA of the CDR3 is TGTGCCAGCAGCGGACAGGGGGGTGGGAACACTGAAGCTTTCTTT. Protein sequence: CASSGQGGGNTEAFF.

The CDR3 DNA sequence: TGCGCCAGCAGCTTTGGGACAGATCGGGTCGGTGGTGGCTACACCTTC. Its translation: CASSFGTDRVGGGYTF. The chain couples TRBV5-1 to TRBJ1-2; the match to TRBD1 covers 7 bases. CDR1 and CDR2 (germline): SGHRS, YFSETQ. The CDR3 has 16 residues. J lost 7 bases, V lost 2 bases, and 14 bases had no gene match. The complete variable domain, with remaining parts taken from reference TRBV5-1 and TRBJ1-2, reads KAGVTQTPRYLIKTRGQQVTLSCSPISGHRSVSWYQQTPGQGLQFLFEYFSETQRNKGNFPGRFSGRQFSNSRSEMNVSTLELGDSALYLCASSFGTDRVGGGYTFGSGTRLTVV.

CDR3 region: CASSWGDRANEKLFF. The DNA of the CDR3 is TGTGCCAGCAGCTGGGGAGACAGGGCTAATGAAAAACTGTTTTTT. This chain links TRBV28 with TRBJ1-4; 7 bases are a match to TRBD1. The CDR3 loop spans 15 amino acids. The V gene's germline CDR1 is MDHEN and CDR2 SYDVKM. V dropped 6 bases and J dropped 3; count of bases not matched to a gene: 7.

This clone was seen at least ten times. This chain links TRBV28 with TRBJ1-1, with D hard to call. Trimming left V 2 bases short and J 0 bases short, with 7 bases between. Germline V gives CDR1 MDHEN, CDR2 SYDVKM. The CDR3 loop spans 14 amino acids. The CDR3 nucleotides read TGTGCCAGCAGTTTACGGGTGATGAACACTGAAGCTTTCTTT. Its translation: CASSLRVMNTEAFF. The full variable domain, its missing parts supplied by reference TRBV28 and TRBJ1-1, is DVKVTQSSRYLVKRTGEKVFLECVQDMDHENMFWYRQDPGLGLRLIYFSYDVKMKEKGDIPEGYSVSREKKERFSLILESASTNQTSMYLCASSLRVMNTEAFFGQGTRLTVV.

This clone was seen more than once but under ten times. The chain uses TRBV6-5 and TRBJ1-4; TRBD1 matches at 10 bases. The V and J ends lost 4 bases and 3 bases, in that order; junction bases with no gene match: 5. The CDR3 is 16 residues long. Germline V gives CDR1 MNHEY, CDR2 SVGAGI. The CDR3 nucleotides read TGTGCCAGCAGTTTAAGACAGGGGGCTGCTAATGAAAAACTGTTTTTT. Residues: CASSLRQGAANEKLFF.

This clone was found a few times. The J gene is TRBJ2-1, the V gene TRBV9, with 11 bases matching TRBD2. The CDR3 is 14 amino acids. Germline values: CDR1 SGDLS, CDR2 YYNGEE. Trimming at V came to 4 bases and at J to 5 bases, leaving 2 bases not matched to a gene. The CDR3 nucleotides read TGTGCCAGCAGCACTAGCGGGGGAAACAATGAGCAGTTCTTC. Its protein is CASSTSGGNNEQFF. The whole variable domain, remainder taken from reference TRBV9 and TRBJ2-1, is DSGVTQTPKHLITATGQRVTLRCSPRSGDLSVYWYQQSLDQGLQFLIQYYNGEERAKGNILERFSAQQFPDLHSELNLSSLELGDSALYFCASSTSGGNNEQFFGPGTRLTVL.

The rearrangement links TRBV7-2 to TRBJ2-3; possibly TRBD2 for D (7 bases). V lost 5 bases to trimming and J lost 0 bases, with 15 bases between them. CDR3 size: 16 residues. Germline V gene sequence: CDR1 SGHTA, CDR2 FQGNSA. The CDR3 coding sequence is TGTGCCAGCAGCCCGGGGGGCTTTACTAGCACAGATACGCAGTATTTT. Residues: CASSPGGFTSTDTQYF. The whole variable domain, filled in from reference TRBV7-2 and TRBJ2-3, reads GAGVSQSPSNKVTEKGKDVELRCDPISGHTALYWYRQSLGQGLEFLIYFQGNSAPDKSGLPSDRFSAERTGGSVSTLTIQRTQQEDSAVYLCASSPGGFTSTDTQYFGPGTRLTVL.

This clone was counted between two and nine times. The chain links TRBV18 to TRBJ2-3, with D perhaps matching TRBD1 (5 bases). Germline lookup yields CDR1 KGHSH and CDR2 LQKENI. CDR3 size: 15 residues. V lost 3 bases and J 2 bases, leaving 12 bases between the germline ends. The CDR3 DNA reads as TGTGCCAGCTCACCGACGAAGGGGCCCACAGATACGCAGTATTTT. Amino acid sequence: CASSPTKGPTDTQYF.

The sample holds a few counts of this clone. The rearrangement joins TRBV5-4 to TRBJ2-4; the match to TRBD1 covers 7 bases. The germline CDR1 and CDR2 sequences are SGHNT and YYREEE (reference sequence). CDR3 length: 15 amino acids. The J segment lost 4 bases and the V segment lost 4 bases, leaving 8 bases of the junction unmatched. CDR3 sequence (DNA): TGTGCCAGCAGCCAACCAGGGACAGAAAAAAACATTCAGTACTTC. Its protein product is CASSQPGTEKNIQYF.

This clone was observed a handful of times. DNA of the CDR3: TGTGCCAGCAGTGCTTTGGGGCGGTTGAACACTGAAGCTTTCTTT. The encoded protein is CASSALGRLNTEAFF. This chain uses TRBV27 with TRBJ1-1, with D maybe TRBD1 (5 bases). This CDR3 contains 15 residues. Germline CDR1 reads MNHEY; CDR2 reads SMNVEV (reference sequence). Trimming took 5 bases from V and 0 from J, leaving 13 bases between them.

A few counts support this clone. The V call is TRBV6-6, the J call TRBJ2-7, with D unresolved. CDR3 size: 12 residues. V shed 2 bases and J shed 6 bases, with 8 bases lying between them. Germline loops: CDR1 MNHNY, CDR2 SVGAGI (reference sequence). In DNA, the CDR3 is TGTGCCAGCAGTTACGTAGATGGCGAGCAGTACTTC. Residues: CASSYVDGEQYF.

In its sample, this clone was seen a few times. This chain joins TRBV28 and TRBJ2-7; 8 nucleotides match TRBD2. CDR1 and CDR2 (germline): MDHEN, SYDVKM. The CDR3 extends over 14 amino acids. CDR3 coding DNA: TGTGCTAGCGGGAAGAGCGGGGGTACCCACGAGCAGTACTTC. This translates into CASGKSGGTHEQYF.

The chain is built from TRBV19 and TRBJ2-3, with D tentatively TRBD2 (6 bases). V was trimmed by 3 bases and J by 2 bases, leaving 9 bases between them. The CDR3 has 14 amino acids. Germline CDR1 reads LNHDA; CDR2 reads SQIVND (reference sequence). The CDR3 here is CASSMGLNTDTQYF. The CDR3 DNA is TGTGCCAGTAGTATGGGACTTAACACAGATACGCAGTATTTT.

The V gene is TRBV28, the J gene TRBJ2-7; 14 bases fit TRBD2. This CDR3 is 16 amino acids long. Germline V gene data show CDR1 as MDHEN and CDR2 as SYDVKM. V was pared by 4 bases and J by 4 bases, with 6 bases of the junction left unmatched. CDR3 region: CASSYLGTSGRYEQYF. The CDR3, as DNA: TGTGCCAGCAGTTACTTAGGGACTAGCGGGAGATACGAGCAGTACTTC.

This chain uses TRBV18 with TRBJ2-5; weak D call: TRBD2 (5 bases). Trimming stripped 4 bases from V and 6 bases from J, with 15 bases between. This CDR3 is 14 amino acids long. The germline CDR1 and CDR2 sequences are KGHSH and LQKENI. CDR3 DNA: TGTGCCAGCTCACGCCGGGGTCCGACAAAGACCCAGTACTTC. It codes for CASSRRGPTKTQYF.